This TCR beta chain emerged from a study of blood T cell repertoires in COVID-19. The study assigned cohorts using participant-reported clinical history. The CDR3 is 15 amino acids. The V gene end was trimmed by 6 bases and the J gene end by 5 bases; junction bases not matched to a gene: 12. Germline assignment: CDR1 MDHEN and CDR2 SYDVKM. TCRdb's table, derived via immunoSEQ multiplex PCR, lists solely in-frame clones and lacks some. The sample comprises around 290,000 clones, around nine tenths of which are singletons, and about 1.7% rests with the top ten. This clonotype was sampled from a woman aged 35 to 49 who had recovered from COVID-19. Sequenced: PBMCs or T cells enriched from blood (not recorded which). The gene calls are TRBV28 and TRBJ2-5; 7 bases line up with TRBD2. CDR3 nucleotides: TGTGCCAGCAGCGCACGACGGCGGGAGAAGGAGACCCAGTACTTC. It translates to CASSARRREKETQYF.